The clone carrying this TCR beta chain was counted at least ten times. V shed 5 bases and J shed 2 bases, with 9 bases lying between them. The germline CDR1 and CDR2 sequences are LNHDA and SQIVND (reference sequence). CDR3 length: 13 residues. Absence of ophthalmopathy progression within 18 months defined stable Graves' hyperthyroidism. This entry belongs to a study of T cells in Graves' hyperthyroidism and ophthalmopathy. TCR beta CDR3 regions were amplified from RNA transcripts. TCR CDR3 underwent first-round RT-PCR with the HTBI primer set. TCRdb redid the calling of the multiplex PCR reads with MiXCR, one entry per CDR3 protein. Among about 570,000 distinct CDR3 sequences listed, about 15% were seen once.

The specimen sequenced was blood. The receptor comes from a woman in her forties with Graves' hyperthyroidism. The chain recombines TRBV19 with TRBJ2-5; D not certain. CDR3 nucleotide sequence: TGTGCCAGTAGTTCGGCAGGACAAGAGACCCAGTACTTC. Amino acid sequence: CASSSAGQETQYF.